Following are 15 T cell receptor beta chains from one sample sequenced in a study of cytomegalovirus exposure and HLA in healthy donors. Repertoires were generated with immunoSEQ multiplex PCR, while TCRdb's copy carries only in-frame clones and drops some. In the table there are some 160,000 clones, roughly nine tenths of which are singletons. The specimen was PBMCs. Receptors originate from a man younger than 35 in good health and CMV-seronegative.

The chain is built from TRBV30 and TRBJ2-7; D remains unclear. The CDR3 consists of 17 residues. Germline V gene sequence: CDR1 GTSNPN, CDR2 SVGIG (reference sequence). The V and J ends lost 2 bases and 4 bases respectively, with 24 bases between them. The CDR3: CAWSRSIHSFKKYEQYF. The CDR3 nucleotides read TGTGCCTGGAGTCGCTCTATTCACTCCTTCAAAAAGTACGAGCAGTACTTC.

The rearrangement uses TRBV7-8 and TRBJ2-3; 7 nucleotides line up with TRBD1. Looked up from germline, CDR1 is SGHVS and CDR2 is FQNEAQ. Trimming removed 3 bases from V and 6 bases from J; junction bases left unmatched: 9. This CDR3 spans 15 amino acids. The CDR3 reads CASSFRTGRRDTQYF. In DNA, the CDR3 is TGTGCCAGCAGCTTCCGGACAGGCCGCCGGGATACGCAGTATTTT.

The CDR3 spells CASSEDRQETQYF. The CDR3 DNA reads as TGTGCCAGCAGTGAGGACAGGCAAGAGACCCAGTACTTC. This rearrangement joins TRBV6-1 to TRBJ2-5; 7 nucleotides match TRBD1. The trim removed 3 bases at V and 2 bases at J, leaving 0 bases unmatched. Germline V gene sequence: CDR1 MNHNS, CDR2 SASEGT. CDR3 length: 13 residues.

The chain couples TRBV18 to TRBJ1-1; D possibly corresponds to TRBD1 (5 bases). The length of the CDR3 is 16 residues. V dropped 5 bases and J dropped 2 bases, with 18 bases sitting between them. The V gene's germline CDR1 is KGHSH and CDR2 LQKENI. CDR3 bases: TGTGCCAGCTCAGCGGACACAGGAGGGATAAACACTGAAGCTTTCTTT. This encodes CASSADTGGINTEAFF.

V usage is TRBV19 and J usage is TRBJ1-3; tentative D call: TRBD1 (5 bases). Trimming pared 5 bases from V and 0 bases from J, leaving 17 bases between. This CDR3 has 17 amino acids. CDR1 and CDR2 from the germline V gene are LNHDA and SQIVND (reference sequence). CDR3 amino acids: CASSQGGNTISGNTIYF. The CDR3 nucleotides read TGTGCCAGTAGTCAGGGTGGCAACACGATCTCTGGAAACACCATATATTTT.

The chain has TRBV6-5 and TRBJ2-7; D might be TRBD1 (6 bases). This CDR3 contains 16 residues. The V and J ends lost 0 bases and 0 bases respectively, with 12 bases between them. Germline loops: CDR1 MNHEY, CDR2 SVGAGI. The CDR3 DNA sequence: TGTGCCAGCAGTTACTCTCCGGGACAACCCTCCTACGAGCAGTACTTC. Its translation is CASSYSPGQPSYEQYF.

The rearrangement links TRBV6-1 to TRBJ2-6; D is unclear. Trimming shortened V by 10 bases and J by 1 base, and 8 bases separated the two germline ends. Germline V gives CDR1 MNHNS, CDR2 SASEGT. The CDR3 has 13 residues. CDR3 in amino acids: CATLSSGANVLTF. The CDR3 nucleotides are TGTGCCACTCTATCGTCTGGGGCCAACGTCCTGACTTTC.

This chain joins TRBV30 and TRBJ2-7; TRBD1 agrees at 11 bases. The CDR3 is made up of 14 amino acids. Germline V gene lookup returns CDR1 GTSNPN and CDR2 SVGIG (reference sequence). J gave up 6 bases and V 0 bases, and 4 bases lay outside the gene matches. In DNA form, the CDR3 reads TGTGCCTGGAGTGTATCAGGGACAGGGGGCGAGCAGTACTTC. Its translation is CAWSVSGTGGEQYF.

The chain has TRBV18 and TRBJ2-2, with D possibly matching TRBD1 (6 bases). Germline loops: CDR1 KGHSH, CDR2 LQKENI. Trimming removed 2 bases at V and 5 bases at J, with 12 bases between. This CDR3 has 15 amino acids. The CDR3 bases are TGTGCCAGCTCACCAAACAGGGTGCGGACCGGGGAGCTGTTTTTT. Translated: CASSPNRVRTGELFF.

The rearrangement joins TRBV7-8 to TRBJ2-1; D is perhaps TRBD2 (6 bases). This CDR3 contains 15 residues. Trimming took off 5 bases at V and 4 bases at J, with 15 bases between the two ends. Germline CDR1 reads SGHVS; CDR2 reads FQNEAQ. CDR3 coding DNA: TGTGCCAGCAGCCCGACGGGGCGGGGTTACAATGAGCAGTTCTTC. Translating it yields CASSPTGRGYNEQFF.

The chain recombines TRBV30 with TRBJ2-4; 7 bases are a match to TRBD2. V lost 0 bases, J lost 7 bases, and 9 bases stayed unmatched. CDR3 length equals 15 residues. Germline V lookup: CDR1 GTSNPN, CDR2 SVGIG (reference sequence). This chain's CDR3 is CAWSVVRGEKNIQYF. The CDR3 nucleotides are TGTGCCTGGAGTGTAGTCCGGGGGGAGAAGAACATTCAGTACTTC.

The V and J genes are TRBV19 and TRBJ2-6, with no clear D. Germline values: CDR1 LNHDA, CDR2 SQIVND (reference sequence). The CDR3 extends over 15 amino acids. V was clipped by 4 bases and J by 0 bases, with 7 bases between them. CDR3 sequence reads: CASSSHFSGANVLTF. The CDR3 nucleotides read TGTGCCAGTAGTAGTCACTTCTCTGGGGCCAACGTCCTGACTTTC.

The V call is TRBV11-2, the J call TRBJ2-7, with TRBD2 as a possible D gene (6 bases). CDR3 length equals 14 residues. The V and J ends lost 2 bases and 1 base respectively, with 9 bases between them. The germline gives CDR1 SGHAT, CDR2 FQNNGV. The CDR3 region is CASSLFRGSYEQYF. In nucleotides, the CDR3 is TGTGCCAGCAGCTTATTTCGGGGGTCCTACGAGCAGTACTTC.

The chain combines TRBV11-2 with TRBJ2-7; 11 bases fit TRBD1. The CDR3 contains 18 residues. The germline CDR1 and CDR2 sequences are SGHAT and FQNNGV. Unmatched junction bases numbered 10, after V lost 0 bases and J lost 3 bases. The CDR3 is CASSLEGGSDRGRYEQYV. In DNA form, the CDR3 reads TGTGCCAGCAGCTTAGAGGGCGGATCGGACAGGGGGCGCTACGAGCAGTACGTC.

DNA for the CDR3: TGCGCCAGCAGCTTGGGGGACAGTAGCAATCAGCCCCAGCATTTT. It yields the protein CASSLGDSSNQPQHF. This sequence joins TRBV5-1 and TRBJ1-5, with TRBD1 matching 7 bases. CDR3 size: 15 residues. Germline trimming cut 0 bases from V and 0 bases from J; bases unmatched to any gene: 0. The V gene's germline CDR1 is SGHRS and CDR2 YFSETQ.